This is a list of T cell receptor beta chains from one sample in a study of cytomegalovirus exposure and HLA in healthy donors. Repertoires were generated with immunoSEQ multiplex PCR, while TCRdb's copy carries only in-frame clones and drops some. The sample records approximately 110,000 clones, approximately 78% being singletons. The sample was PBMCs. These receptors all stem from a man between 40 and 49 years old in good health and CMV-seronegative. The CDR3 runs from the conserved cysteine through the conserved F or W. The D gene is left open where the match is weak. Some rows have no size entry. The others give once, few or many, or a class for an expanded clone.

V gene,clone size,D gene,J gene,CDR3 protein,CDR3 DNA
TRBV7-9,.,TRBD2,TRBJ2-5,CASSPGRRGEETQYF,TGTGCCAGCAGCCCCGGGCGCCGGGGGGAAGAGACCCAGTACTTC
TRBV28,.,TRBD2,TRBJ2-7,CASTPAGSSYEQYF,TGTGCCAGCACCCCAGCGGGAAGCTCCTACGAGCAGTACTTC
TRBV5-1,.,.,TRBJ2-5,CASSLVQPYQETQYF,TGCGCCAGCAGCTTGGTACAGCCGTACCAAGAGACCCAGTACTTC
TRBV18,.,TRBD2,TRBJ2-1,CASSPLAGGTNNEQFF,TGTGCCAGCTCACCTCTAGCGGGGGGCACCAACAATGAGCAGTTCTTC
TRBV7-9,.,.,TRBJ1-6,CASSRDSYNSPLHF,TGTGCCAGCAGCCGTGACAGTTATAATTCACCCCTCCACTTT
TRBV19,few,TRBD1,TRBJ1-6,CASSTSYRGLSPLHF,TGTGCCAGTAGTACCTCCTACAGGGGCCTCTCACCCCTCCACTTT
TRBV7-9,.,TRBD2,TRBJ2-7,CASSFGGAQVLQYF,TGTGCCAGCAGCTTCGGGGGGGCGCAGGTATTGCAGTACTTC
TRBV19,.,TRBD2,TRBJ2-1,CASNRRGVGTNEQFF,TGTGCCAGTAACAGGCGGGGGGTCGGGACCAATGAGCAGTTCTTC
TRBV4-3,.,TRBD1,TRBJ1-1,CASSQAQGANTEAFF,TGCGCCAGCAGCCAAGCACAGGGGGCGAACACTGAAGCTTTCTTT
TRBV7-7,.,.,TRBJ2-5,CASSLDRVGETQYF,TGTGCCAGCAGCTTAGACAGGGTCGGGGAGACCCAGTACTTC
TRBV7-2,.,.,TRBJ2-7,CASSPAELYEQYF,TGTGCCAGCAGCCCTGCGGAGCTCTACGAGCAGTACTTC
TRBV7-7,few,.,TRBJ2-2,CASSPTSGLNTGELFF,TGTGCCAGCAGCCCAACTAGTGGCTTAAACACCGGGGAGCTGTTTTTT
TRBV4-1,.,.,TRBJ2-7,CASSRGWAGNSYEQYF,TGCGCCAGCAGCCGGGGATGGGCGGGGAACTCCTACGAGCAGTACTTC
TRBV5-6,.,.,TRBJ2-7,CASSLWGRFGEQYF,TGTGCCAGCAGCTTGTGGGGGCGCTTCGGCGAGCAGTACTTC
TRBV6-6,.,.,TRBJ2-1,CASSTSSGQNYNEQFF,TGTGCCAGCAGTACCTCGTCCGGACAGAACTACAATGAGCAGTTCTTC
TRBV29-1,few,TRBD2,TRBJ2-3,CSVDGSGGNTDTQYF,TGCAGCGTTGACGGTAGCGGGGGGAACACAGATACGCAGTATTTT
TRBV6-5,.,.,TRBJ1-1,CASSRNTEAFF,TGTGCCAGCAGCAGGAACACTGAAGCTTTCTTT
TRBV7-8,once,TRBD1,TRBJ1-1,CASSFRQGEAFF,TGTGCCAGCAGCTTTCGACAGGGGGAGGCTTTCTTT
TRBV27,few,TRBD1,TRBJ1-6,CASSPDRGNSPLHF,TGTGCCAGCAGTCCGGACAGGGGGAATTCACCCCTCCACTTT
TRBV5-8,.,TRBD2,TRBJ2-1,CASSLGRAAYNEQFF,TGTGCCAGCAGCTTAGGGAGGGCGGCCTACAATGAGCAGTTCTTC
TRBV5-3,once,.,TRBJ1-3,CARSLPQGNTIYF,TGTGCCAGAAGCTTGCCGCAGGGAAACACCATATATTTT
TRBV14,few,.,TRBJ2-6,CASMRGTPGANVLTF,TGTGCCAGCATGAGGGGGACCCCTGGGGCCAACGTCCTGACTTTC
TRBV19,.,.,TRBJ2-3,CASSYDAADTQYF,TGTGCCAGTAGCTACGATGCGGCAGATACGCAGTATTTT
TRBV7-6,once,.,TRBJ2-1,CASSLSVFSEETFF,TGTGCCAGCAGCTTATCGGTATTTTCGGAGGAGACGTTCTTC
TRBV5-4,.,.,TRBJ2-3,CASSLGESYTQYF,TGTGCCAGCAGCTTGGGGGAGTCTTATACGCAGTATTTT
TRBV13,.,TRBD2,TRBJ2-7,CASSPNPGWEGTYEQYF,TGTGCCAGCAGCCCCAACCCTGGGTGGGAGGGCACCTACGAGCAGTACTTC
TRBV27,.,.,TRBJ1-1,CASSFGPGGTEAFF,TGTGCCAGCAGTTTCGGTCCAGGAGGCACTGAAGCTTTCTTT
TRBV19,.,.,TRBJ1-1,CASSAGRFTEAFF,TGTGCCAGTAGCGCAGGTCGCTTCACTGAAGCTTTCTTT
TRBV25-1,few,.,TRBJ1-1,CASSEFGGMNTEAFF,TGTGCCAGCAGTGAATTCGGGGGGATGAACACTGAAGCTTTCTTT
TRBV7-8,.,TRBD1,TRBJ2-7,CASSWAGQGWAEQYF,TGTGCCAGCAGCTGGGCGGGACAGGGCTGGGCCGAGCAGTACTTC
TRBV19,.,.,TRBJ1-2,CASSLQGGERYTF,TGTGCCAGTAGTCTACAAGGGGGAGAAAGGTACACCTTC
TRBV27,.,.,TRBJ1-1,CASSLLSTAGNTEAFF,TGTGCCAGCAGTTTATTGTCGACGGCAGGGAACACTGAAGCTTTCTTT
TRBV10-1,few,.,TRBJ1-2,CASSRLRVFGNYGYTF,TGCGCCAGCAGCAGATTGAGGGTATTTGGTAACTATGGCTACACCTTC
TRBV18,.,.,TRBJ1-6,CASSPGTKHPLHF,TGTGCCAGCTCACCCGGGACAAAACATCCCCTCCACTTT
TRBV14,.,.,TRBJ1-2,CASSQQANYGYTF,TGTGCCAGCAGCCAACAGGCAAACTATGGCTACACCTTC
TRBV7-2,.,.,TRBJ1-1,CASSLEWASNTEAFF,TGTGCCAGCAGCTTAGAGTGGGCATCTAACACTGAAGCTTTCTTT
TRBV5-1,.,TRBD2,TRBJ2-5,CASSLKTSGGETQYF,TGCGCCAGCAGCTTGAAGACTAGCGGGGGGGAGACCCAGTACTTC
TRBV27,.,TRBD1,TRBJ1-5,CAGPRQGAPNQPQHF,TGTGCCGGACCCCGACAGGGGGCCCCCAATCAGCCCCAGCATTTT